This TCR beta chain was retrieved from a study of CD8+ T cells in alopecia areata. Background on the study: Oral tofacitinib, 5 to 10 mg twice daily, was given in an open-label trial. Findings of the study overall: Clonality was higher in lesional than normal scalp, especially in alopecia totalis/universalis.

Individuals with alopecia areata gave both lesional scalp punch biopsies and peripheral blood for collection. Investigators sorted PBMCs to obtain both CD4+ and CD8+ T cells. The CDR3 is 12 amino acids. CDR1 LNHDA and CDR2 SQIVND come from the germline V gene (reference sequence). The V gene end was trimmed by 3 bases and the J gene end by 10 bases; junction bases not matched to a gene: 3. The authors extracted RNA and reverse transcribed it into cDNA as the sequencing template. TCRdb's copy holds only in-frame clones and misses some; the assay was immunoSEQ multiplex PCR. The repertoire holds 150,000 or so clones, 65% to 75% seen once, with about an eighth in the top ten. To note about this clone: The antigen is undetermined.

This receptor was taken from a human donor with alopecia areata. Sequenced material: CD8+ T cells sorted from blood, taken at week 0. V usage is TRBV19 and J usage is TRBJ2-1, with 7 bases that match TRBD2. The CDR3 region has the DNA TGTGCCAGTAGTATGGGAGGGTACGAGCAGTTCTTC. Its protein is CASSMGGYEQFF.